This section outlines one T cell receptor (beta chain) sequence together with its context. Antigen specificity is unknown. Produced via immunoSEQ multiplex PCR; TCRdb's table is partial and in-frame only. The sample yields approximately 98,000 clones, approximately 95% seen once. This entry belongs to a study of cytomegalovirus exposure and HLA in healthy donors. Findings and limits, study-wide: Altogether, some 170 TCR beta chains were recorded as cytomegalovirus-associated.

CDR1 is SGDLS, CDR2 YYNGEE, per germline. This CDR3 has 15 residues. V shed 4 bases, J shed 0 bases, and the junction held 4 bases outside the gene matches. The genes are TRBV9 and TRBJ2-1, with TRBD2 matching over 7 bases. This sequence was found in a woman aged 18-35 years in good health and CMV-seronegative. Sequencing was done on a sample of PBMCs. CDR3 DNA: TGTGCCAGCAGCTTCCGGGACTACTCCTACAATGAGCAGTTCTTC. Residues: CASSFRDYSYNEQFF.